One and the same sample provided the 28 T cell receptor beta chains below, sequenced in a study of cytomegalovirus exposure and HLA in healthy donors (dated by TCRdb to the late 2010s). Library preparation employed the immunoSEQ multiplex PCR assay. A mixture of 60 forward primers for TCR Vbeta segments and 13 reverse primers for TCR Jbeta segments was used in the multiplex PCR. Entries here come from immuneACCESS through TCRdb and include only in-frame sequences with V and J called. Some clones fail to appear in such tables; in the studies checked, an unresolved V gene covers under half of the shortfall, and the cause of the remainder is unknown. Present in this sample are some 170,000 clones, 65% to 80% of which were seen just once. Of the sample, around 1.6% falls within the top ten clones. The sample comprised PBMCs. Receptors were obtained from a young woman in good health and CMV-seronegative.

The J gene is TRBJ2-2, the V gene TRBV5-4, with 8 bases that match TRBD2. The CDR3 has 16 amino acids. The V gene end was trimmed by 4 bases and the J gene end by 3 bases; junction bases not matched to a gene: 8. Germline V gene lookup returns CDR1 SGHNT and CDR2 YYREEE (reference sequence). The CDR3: CASSPIAGTDTGELFF. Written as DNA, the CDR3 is TGTGCCAGCAGCCCGATAGCGGGAACCGACACCGGGGAGCTGTTTTTT.

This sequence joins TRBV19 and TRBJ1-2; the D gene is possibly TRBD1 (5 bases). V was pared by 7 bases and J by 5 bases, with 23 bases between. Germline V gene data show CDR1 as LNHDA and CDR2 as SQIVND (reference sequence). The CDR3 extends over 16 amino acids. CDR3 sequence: CASTSGYADRGYGYTF. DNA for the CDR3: TGTGCCAGTACCTCCGGTTACGCTGATCGGGGGTATGGCTACACCTTC.

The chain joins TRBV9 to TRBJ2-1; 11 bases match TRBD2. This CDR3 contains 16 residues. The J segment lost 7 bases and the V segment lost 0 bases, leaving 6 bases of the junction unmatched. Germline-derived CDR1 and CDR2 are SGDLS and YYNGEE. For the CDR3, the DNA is TGTGCCAGCAGCGTAGTAGCGGGAGGGCCGAATAATGAGCAGTTCTTC. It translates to CASSVVAGGPNNEQFF.

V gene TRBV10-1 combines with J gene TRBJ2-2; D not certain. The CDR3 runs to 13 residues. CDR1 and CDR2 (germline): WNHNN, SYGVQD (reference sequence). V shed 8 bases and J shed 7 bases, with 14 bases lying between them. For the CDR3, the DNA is TGCGCCAGCCGGTCTGGGCAGGACGGGGAGCTGTTTTTT. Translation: CASRSGQDGELFF.

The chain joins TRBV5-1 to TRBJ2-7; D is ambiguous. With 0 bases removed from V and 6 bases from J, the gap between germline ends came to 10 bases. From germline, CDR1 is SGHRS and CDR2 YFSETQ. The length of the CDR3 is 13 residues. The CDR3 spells CASSLESASEQYF. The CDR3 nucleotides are TGCGCCAGCAGCTTGGAAAGCGCCTCCGAGCAGTACTTC.

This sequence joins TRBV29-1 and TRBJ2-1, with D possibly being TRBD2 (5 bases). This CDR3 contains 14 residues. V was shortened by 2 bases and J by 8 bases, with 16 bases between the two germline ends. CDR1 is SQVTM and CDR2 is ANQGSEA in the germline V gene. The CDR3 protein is CSVESWEQPDEQFF. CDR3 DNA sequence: TGCAGCGTTGAATCGTGGGAGCAGCCGGATGAGCAGTTCTTC.

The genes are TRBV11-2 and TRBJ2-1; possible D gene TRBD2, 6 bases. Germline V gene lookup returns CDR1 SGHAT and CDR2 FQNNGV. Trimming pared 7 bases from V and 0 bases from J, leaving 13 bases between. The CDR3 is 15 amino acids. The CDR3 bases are TGTGCCAGCATGGGGGGAGGCGGCTCCTACAATGAGCAGTTCTTC. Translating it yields CASMGGGGSYNEQFF.

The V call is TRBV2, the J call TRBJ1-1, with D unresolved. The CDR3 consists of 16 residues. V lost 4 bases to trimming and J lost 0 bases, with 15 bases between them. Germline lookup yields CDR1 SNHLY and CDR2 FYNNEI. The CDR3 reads CASSGTREQMNTEAFF. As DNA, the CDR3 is TGTGCCAGCAGTGGAACGAGGGAACAGATGAACACTGAAGCTTTCTTT.

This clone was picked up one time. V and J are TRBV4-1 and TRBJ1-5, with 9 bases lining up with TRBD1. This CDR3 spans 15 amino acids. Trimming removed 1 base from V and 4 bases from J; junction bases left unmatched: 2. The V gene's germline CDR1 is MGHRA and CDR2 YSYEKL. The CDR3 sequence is CASSQVTGGNQPQHF. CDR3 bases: TGCGCCAGCAGCCAAGTGACAGGGGGAAATCAGCCCCAGCATTTT.

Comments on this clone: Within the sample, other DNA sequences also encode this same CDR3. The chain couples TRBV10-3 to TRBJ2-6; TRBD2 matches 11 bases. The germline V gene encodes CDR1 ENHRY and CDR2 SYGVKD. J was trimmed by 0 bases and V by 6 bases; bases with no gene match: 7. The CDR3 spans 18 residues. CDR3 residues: CAIRTTSGASSGANVLTF. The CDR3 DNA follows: TGTGCCATCAGGACGACTAGCGGGGCCAGCTCTGGGGCCAACGTCCTGACTTTC.

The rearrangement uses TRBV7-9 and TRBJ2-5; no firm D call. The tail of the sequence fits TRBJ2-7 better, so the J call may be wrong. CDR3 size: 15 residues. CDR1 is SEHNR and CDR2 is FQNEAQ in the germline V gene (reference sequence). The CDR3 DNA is TGTGCCACCGGCCCCCGAGGAGCATCGACCTACGAGCAGTACTTC. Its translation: CATGPRGASTYEQYF.

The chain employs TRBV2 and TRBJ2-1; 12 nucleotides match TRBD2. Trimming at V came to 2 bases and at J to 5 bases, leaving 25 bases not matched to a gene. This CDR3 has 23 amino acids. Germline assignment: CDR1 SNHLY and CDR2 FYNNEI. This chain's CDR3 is CASSELQGMLGLAGGPDDNEQFF. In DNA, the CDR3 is TGTGCCAGCAGTGAACTTCAGGGGATGCTAGGGCTAGCGGGAGGGCCAGATGACAATGAGCAGTTCTTC.

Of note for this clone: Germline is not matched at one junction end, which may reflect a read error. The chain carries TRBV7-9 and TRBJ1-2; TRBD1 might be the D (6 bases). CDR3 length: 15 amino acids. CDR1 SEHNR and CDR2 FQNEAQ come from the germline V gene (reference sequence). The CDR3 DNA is TGTTCCAGCAGCAACAACTTACAGGGAGAGGAGGGCTACACCTTC. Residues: CSSSNNLQGEEGYTF.

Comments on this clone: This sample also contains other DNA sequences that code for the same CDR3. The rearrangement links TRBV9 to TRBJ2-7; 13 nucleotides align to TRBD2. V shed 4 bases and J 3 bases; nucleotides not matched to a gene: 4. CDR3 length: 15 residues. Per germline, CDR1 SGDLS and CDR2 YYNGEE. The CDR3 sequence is CASSPGLAGVYEQYF. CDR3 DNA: TGTGCCAGCAGCCCAGGACTAGCGGGGGTCTACGAGCAGTACTTC.

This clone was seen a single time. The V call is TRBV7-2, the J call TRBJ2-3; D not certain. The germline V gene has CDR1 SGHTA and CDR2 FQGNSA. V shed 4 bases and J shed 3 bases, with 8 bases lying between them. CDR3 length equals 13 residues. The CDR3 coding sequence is TGTGCCAGCAGCTCGGAGTTTACAGATACGCAGTATTTT. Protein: CASSSEFTDTQYF.

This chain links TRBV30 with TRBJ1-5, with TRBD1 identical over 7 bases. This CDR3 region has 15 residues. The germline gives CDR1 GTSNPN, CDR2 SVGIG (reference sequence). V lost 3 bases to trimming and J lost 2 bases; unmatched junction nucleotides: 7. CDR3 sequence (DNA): TGTGCCTGGAGCCTGGCGGGGACAGGCAATCAGCCCCAGCATTTT. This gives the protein CAWSLAGTGNQPQHF.

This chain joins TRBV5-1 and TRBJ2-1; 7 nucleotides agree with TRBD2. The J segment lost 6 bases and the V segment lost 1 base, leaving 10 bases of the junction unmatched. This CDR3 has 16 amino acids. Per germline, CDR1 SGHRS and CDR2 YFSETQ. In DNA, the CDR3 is TGCGCCAGCAGCTTGTGGGCGGGGGAGGGAGTCAATGAGCAGTTCTTC. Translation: CASSLWAGEGVNEQFF.

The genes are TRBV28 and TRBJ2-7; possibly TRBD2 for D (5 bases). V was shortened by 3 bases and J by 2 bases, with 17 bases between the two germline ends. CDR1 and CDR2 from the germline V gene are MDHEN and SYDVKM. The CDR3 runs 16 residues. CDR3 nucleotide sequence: TGTGCCAGCAGTTTTAGAATGGAGGCTTTCGCCTACGAGCAGTACTTC. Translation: CASSFRMEAFAYEQYF.

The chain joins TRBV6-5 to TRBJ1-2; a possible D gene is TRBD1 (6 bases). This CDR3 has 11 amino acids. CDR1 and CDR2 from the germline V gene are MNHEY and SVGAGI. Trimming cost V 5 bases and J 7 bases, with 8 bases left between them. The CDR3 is CASSTGSGYTF. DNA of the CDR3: TGTGCCAGCAGTACAGGGTCTGGCTACACCTTC.

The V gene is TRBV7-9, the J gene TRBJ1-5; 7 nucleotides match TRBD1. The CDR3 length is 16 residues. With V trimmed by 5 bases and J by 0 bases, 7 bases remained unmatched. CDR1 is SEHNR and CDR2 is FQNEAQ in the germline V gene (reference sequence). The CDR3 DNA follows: TGTGCCAGCAGCGCCCGGGACAGCCATAGCAATCAGCCCCAGCATTTT. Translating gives CASSARDSHSNQPQHF.

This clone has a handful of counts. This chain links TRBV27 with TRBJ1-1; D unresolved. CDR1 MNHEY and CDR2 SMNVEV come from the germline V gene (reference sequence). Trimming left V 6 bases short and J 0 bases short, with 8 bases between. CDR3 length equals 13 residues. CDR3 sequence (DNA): TGTGCCAGCAGCCTACTTATGAACACTGAAGCTTTCTTT. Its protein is CASSLLMNTEAFF.

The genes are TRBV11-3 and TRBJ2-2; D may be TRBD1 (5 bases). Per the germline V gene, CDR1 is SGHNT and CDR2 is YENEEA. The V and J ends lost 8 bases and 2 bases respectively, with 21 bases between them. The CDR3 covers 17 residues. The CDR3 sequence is CASSPRSRQGNTGELFF. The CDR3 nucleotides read TGTGCCAGCTCACCGCGTAGTCGTCAGGGAAACACCGGGGAGCTGTTTTTT.

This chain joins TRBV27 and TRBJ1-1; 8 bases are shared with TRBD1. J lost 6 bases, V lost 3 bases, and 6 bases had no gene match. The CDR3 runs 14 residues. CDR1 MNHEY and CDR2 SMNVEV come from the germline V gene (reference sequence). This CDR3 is CASSLVQGEAEAFF. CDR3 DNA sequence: TGTGCCAGCAGTTTGGTACAGGGGGAGGCTGAAGCTTTCTTT.

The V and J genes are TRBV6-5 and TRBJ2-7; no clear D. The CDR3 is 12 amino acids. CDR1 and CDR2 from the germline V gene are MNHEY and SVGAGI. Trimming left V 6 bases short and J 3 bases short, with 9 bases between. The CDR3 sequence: CASRNGDYEQYF. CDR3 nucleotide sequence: TGTGCCAGCAGAAACGGTGACTACGAGCAGTACTTC.

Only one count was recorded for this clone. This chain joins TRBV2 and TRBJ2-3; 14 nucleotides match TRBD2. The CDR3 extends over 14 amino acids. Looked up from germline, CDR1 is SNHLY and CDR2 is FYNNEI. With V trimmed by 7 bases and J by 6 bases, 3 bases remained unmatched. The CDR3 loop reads CASKTSGGADTQYF. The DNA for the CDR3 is TGTGCCAGCAAGACTAGCGGGGGGGCCGATACGCAGTATTTT.

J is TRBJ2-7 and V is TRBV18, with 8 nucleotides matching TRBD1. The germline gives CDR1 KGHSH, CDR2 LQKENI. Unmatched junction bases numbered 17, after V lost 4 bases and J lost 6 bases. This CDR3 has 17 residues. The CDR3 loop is CASSRERSGTGPGEQYF. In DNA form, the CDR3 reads TGTGCCAGCTCACGAGAACGATCCGGGACAGGTCCAGGCGAGCAGTACTTC. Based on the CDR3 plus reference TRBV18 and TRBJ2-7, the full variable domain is NAGVMQNPRHLVRRRGQEARLRCSPMKGHSHVYWYRQLPEEGLKFMVYLQKENIIDESGMPKERFSAEFPKEGPSILRIQQVVRGDSAAYFCASSRERSGTGPGEQYFGPGTRLTVT.

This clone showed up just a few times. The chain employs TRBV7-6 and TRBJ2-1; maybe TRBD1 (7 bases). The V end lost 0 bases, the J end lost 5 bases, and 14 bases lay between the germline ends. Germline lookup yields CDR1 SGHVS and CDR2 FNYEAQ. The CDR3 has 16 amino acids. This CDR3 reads CASSLAGGGRDNEQFF. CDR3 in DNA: TGTGCCAGCAGCTTAGCCGGAGGGGGCCGCGACAATGAGCAGTTCTTC.

CDR3 loop: CASSRQGAGKNIQYF. In DNA form, the CDR3 reads TGTGCCAGCAGCAGACAGGGGGCTGGCAAAAACATTCAGTACTTC. The chain couples TRBV25-1 to TRBJ2-4, with 10 bases lining up with TRBD1. In germline, CDR1 is MGHDK, CDR2 SYGVNS. This CDR3 contains 15 residues. Unmatched junction bases numbered 5, after V lost 6 bases and J lost 3 bases.